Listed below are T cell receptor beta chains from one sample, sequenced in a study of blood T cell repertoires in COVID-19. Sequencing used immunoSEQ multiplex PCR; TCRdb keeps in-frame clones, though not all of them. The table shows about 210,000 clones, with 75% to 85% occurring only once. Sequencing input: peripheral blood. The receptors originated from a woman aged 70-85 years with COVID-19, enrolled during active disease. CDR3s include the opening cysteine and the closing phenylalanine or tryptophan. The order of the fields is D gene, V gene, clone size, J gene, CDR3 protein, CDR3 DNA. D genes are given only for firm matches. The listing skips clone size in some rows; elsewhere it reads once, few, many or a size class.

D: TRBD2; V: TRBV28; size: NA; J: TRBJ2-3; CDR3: CASSSPRGGSTDTQYF; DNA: TGTGCCAGCAGTTCGCCCCGCGGGGGTTCCACAGATACGCAGTATTTT
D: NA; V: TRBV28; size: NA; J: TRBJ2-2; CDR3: CATNIASGELFF; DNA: TGTGCCACCAATATAGCGTCCGGGGAGCTGTTTTTT
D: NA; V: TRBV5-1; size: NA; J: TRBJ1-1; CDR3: CASSSGRPGLNEAFF; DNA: TGCGCCAGCAGCTCGGGGCGACCGGGACTAAATGAAGCTTTCTTT
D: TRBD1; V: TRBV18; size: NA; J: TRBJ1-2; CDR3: CASSPKTGVDYGYTF; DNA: TGTGCCAGCTCCCCCAAGACAGGGGTGGACTATGGCTACACCTTC
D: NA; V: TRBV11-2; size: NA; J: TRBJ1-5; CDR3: CASSFRGNQPQHF; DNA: TGTGCCAGCAGCTTCAGGGGCAATCAGCCCCAGCATTTT
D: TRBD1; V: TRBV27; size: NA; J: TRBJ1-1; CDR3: CASSLRGQVTEAFF; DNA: TGTGCCAGCAGCCTCAGGGGACAGGTGACTGAAGCTTTCTTT
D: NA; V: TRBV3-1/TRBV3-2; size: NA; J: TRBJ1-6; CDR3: CASSQGGYNSPLHF; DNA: TGTGCCAGCAGCCAAGGAGGGTATAATTCACCCCTCCACTTT
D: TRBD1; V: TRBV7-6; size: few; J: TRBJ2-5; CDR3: CASSVGTGGGETQYF; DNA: TGTGCCAGCAGCGTAGGGACAGGGGGCGGAGAGACCCAGTACTTC
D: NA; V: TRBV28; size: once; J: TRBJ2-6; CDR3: CASSERSGANVLTF; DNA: TGTGCCAGCAGCGAGCGTTCTGGGGCCAACGTCCTGACTTTC
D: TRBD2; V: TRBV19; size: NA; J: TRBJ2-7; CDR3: CASSHYGTSSYEQYF; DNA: TGTGCCAGTAGCCACTATGGGACTAGCTCCTACGAGCAGTACTTC
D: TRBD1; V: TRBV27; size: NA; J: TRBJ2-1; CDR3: CASSLLQGNNEQFF; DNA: TGTGCCAGCAGTTTATTACAGGGGAACAATGAGCAGTTCTTC
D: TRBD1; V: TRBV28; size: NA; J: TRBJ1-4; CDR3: CASSGTGYEKLFF; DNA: TGTGCCAGCAGCGGGACAGGGTATGAAAAACTGTTTTTT
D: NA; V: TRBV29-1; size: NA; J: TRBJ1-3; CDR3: CSAPTGSGNTIYF; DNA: TGCAGCGCTCCGACAGGTTCCGGAAACACCATATATTTT
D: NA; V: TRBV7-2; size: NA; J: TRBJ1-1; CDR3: CASSLQGRNTEAFF; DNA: TGTGCCAGCAGCTTACAGGGCAGGAACACTGAAGCTTTCTTT
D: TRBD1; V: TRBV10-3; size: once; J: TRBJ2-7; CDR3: CAITLGTDVSYEQYF; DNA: TGTGCCATCACCCTGGGGACAGATGTATCCTACGAGCAGTACTTC
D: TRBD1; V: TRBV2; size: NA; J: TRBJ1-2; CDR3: CASSYRGPQGYTF; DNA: TGTGCCAGCAGTTACAGGGGTCCTCAAGGCTACACCTTC
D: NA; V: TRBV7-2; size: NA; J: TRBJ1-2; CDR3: CASSLEVQGSYYGYTF; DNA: TGTGCCAGCAGCTTAGAGGTCCAGGGGTCCTACTATGGCTACACCTTC
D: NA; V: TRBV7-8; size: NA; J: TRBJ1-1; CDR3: CASSLEGGNTEAFF; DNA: TGTGCCAGCAGCTTAGAGGGAGGGAACACTGAAGCTTTCTTT
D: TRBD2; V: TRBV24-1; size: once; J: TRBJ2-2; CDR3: CATSPGRAKGTGELFF; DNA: TGTGCCACCAGTCCTGGGAGGGCCAAGGGCACCGGGGAGCTGTTTTTT
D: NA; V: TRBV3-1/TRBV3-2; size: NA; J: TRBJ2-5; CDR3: CASSQEGGWDDLNF; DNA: TGTGCCAGCAGCCAAGAAGGAGGGTGGGATGATCTGAACTTC
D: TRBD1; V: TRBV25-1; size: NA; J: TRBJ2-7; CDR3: CASSATGGWNEQYF; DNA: TGTGCCAGCAGTGCGACAGGGGGCTGGAACGAGCAGTACTTC
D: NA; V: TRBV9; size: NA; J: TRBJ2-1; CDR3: CASSASGTSTYNEQFF; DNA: TGTGCCAGCAGCGCCTCCGGGACTTCTACCTACAATGAGCAGTTCTTC
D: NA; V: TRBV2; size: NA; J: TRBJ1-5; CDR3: CASSRQGYDQPQHF; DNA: TGTGCCAGCAGTAGGCAGGGATACGATCAGCCCCAGCATTTT
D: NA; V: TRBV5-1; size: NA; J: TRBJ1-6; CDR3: CASSLRGGEVGSPLHF; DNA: TGCGCCAGCAGCCTGAGGGGGGGCGAGGTGGGATCACCCCTCCACTTT
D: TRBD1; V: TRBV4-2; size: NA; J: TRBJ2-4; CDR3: CASSLRLTGGAGNIQYF; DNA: TGTGCCAGCAGCCTACGACTGACAGGGGGCGCAGGGAACATTCAGTACTTC
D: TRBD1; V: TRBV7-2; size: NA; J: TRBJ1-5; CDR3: CASSLDRAGNQPQHF; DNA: TGTGCCAGCAGCCTCGACAGGGCAGGCAATCAGCCCCAGCATTTT
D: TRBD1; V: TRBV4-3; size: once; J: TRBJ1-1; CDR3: CASSLTGGPTEAFF; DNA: TGCGCCAGCAGCCTAACAGGGGGCCCCACTGAAGCTTTCTTT
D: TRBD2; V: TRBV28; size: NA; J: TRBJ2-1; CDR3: CAISRDYYNEQFF; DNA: TGTGCCATCTCCCGGGACTATTACAATGAGCAGTTCTTC
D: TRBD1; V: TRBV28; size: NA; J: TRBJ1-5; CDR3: CASSAYFRGLQPQHF; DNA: TGTGCCAGCAGTGCCTACTTCAGGGGGCTTCAGCCCCAGCATTTT
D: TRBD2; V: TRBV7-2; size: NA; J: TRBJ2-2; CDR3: CASSEGPSGGELFF; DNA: TGTGCCAGCAGCGAGGGACCTAGCGGCGGGGAGCTGTTTTTT
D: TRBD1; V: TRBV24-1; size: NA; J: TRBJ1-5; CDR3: CATSTGQGGHYRQPQHF; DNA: TGTGCCACCAGTACAGGACAGGGTGGCCATTATCGTCAGCCCCAGCATTTT
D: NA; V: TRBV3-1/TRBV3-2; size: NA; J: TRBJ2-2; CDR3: CASSRSETGELFF; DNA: TGTGCCAGCAGTCGTAGCGAGACCGGGGAGCTGTTTTTT
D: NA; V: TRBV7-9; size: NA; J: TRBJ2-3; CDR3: CASSSQGGQTIAQYF; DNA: TGTGCCAGCAGCTCGCAGGGTGGACAAACGATTGCGCAGTATTTT
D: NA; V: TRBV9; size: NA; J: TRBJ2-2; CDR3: CASSLTSVSVNTGELFF; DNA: TGTGCCAGCAGCCTGACTAGTGTCTCGGTAAACACCGGGGAGCTGTTTTTT
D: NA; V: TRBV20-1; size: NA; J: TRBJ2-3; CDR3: CKGGDTDTQYF; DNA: TGCAAGGGCGGGGACACAGATACGCAGTATTTT
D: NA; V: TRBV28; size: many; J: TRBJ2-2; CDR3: CASSAWRMNAGELFF; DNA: TGTGCCAGCAGTGCTTGGAGGATGAACGCCGGGGAGCTGTTTTTT
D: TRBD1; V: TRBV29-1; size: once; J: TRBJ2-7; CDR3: CSVEDTGGSYEQYF; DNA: TGCAGCGTTGAAGACACAGGGGGCTCCTACGAGCAGTACTTC
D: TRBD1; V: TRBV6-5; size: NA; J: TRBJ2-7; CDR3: CASSYSRTGTYEQYF; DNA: TGTGCCAGCAGTTACTCACGGACAGGCACCTACGAGCAGTACTTC
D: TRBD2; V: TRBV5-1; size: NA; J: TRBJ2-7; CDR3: CPSSPGGTGASIGYEQYF; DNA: TGCCCCAGCAGCCCGGGGGGGACCGGGGCCTCGATCGGCTACGAGCAGTACTTC
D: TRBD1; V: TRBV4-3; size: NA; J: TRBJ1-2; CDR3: CASSQDWGQGARGYTF; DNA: TGCGCCAGCAGCCAAGATTGGGGACAGGGGGCGCGGGGCTACACCTTC